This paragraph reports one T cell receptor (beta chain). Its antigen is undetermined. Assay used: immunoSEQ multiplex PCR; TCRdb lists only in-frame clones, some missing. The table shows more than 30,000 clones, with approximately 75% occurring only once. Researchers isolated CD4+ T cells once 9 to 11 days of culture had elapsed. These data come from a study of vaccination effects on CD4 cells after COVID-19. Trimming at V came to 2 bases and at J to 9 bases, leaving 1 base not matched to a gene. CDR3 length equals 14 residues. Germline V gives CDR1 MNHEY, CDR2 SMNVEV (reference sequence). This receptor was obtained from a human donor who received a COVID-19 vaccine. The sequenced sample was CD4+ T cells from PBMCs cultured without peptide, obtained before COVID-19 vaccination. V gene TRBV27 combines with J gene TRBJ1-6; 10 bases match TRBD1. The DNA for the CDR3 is TGTGCCAGCAGTTTAGGACAGGGGGTTTCACCCCTCCACTTT. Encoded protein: CASSLGQGVSPLHF.